This T cell receptor beta chain was sequenced in a study of blood T cells in healthy people across ages. Study findings and constraints: Estimated diversity across one million T cells was deemed an underestimate. Changes seen in expanded clonotypes were possibly confounded by donor CMV status left unknown.

With a J-beta primer mix and a sample-barcoded 5' primer, a second PCR ran about 6 to 11 cycles. From the 5' RACE reads, TCRdb called clonotypes with MiXCR, one entry per CDR3 protein. The sample has around 1,800,000 distinct CDR3 sequences; more than 35% are singletons. Deletions cut 5 bases from V and 5 bases from J, with 15 bases between. The length of the CDR3 is 14 residues. Only one count was recorded for this clonotype. Its antigen is currently unknown. The rearrangement joins TRBV12-3 or TRBV12-4 to TRBJ1-2, with D perhaps matching TRBD1 (5 bases). The source material was blood. The receptor was isolated from a human donor in good health. CDR3 sequence (DNA): TGTGCCAGCAGTGCGGGACCGCAAATTTATGGCTACACCTTC. It is translated as CASSAGPQIYGYTF.